The TCR beta chain under discussion was sequenced for a study of T cells after yellow fever vaccination. Regarding the study as a whole: Subsequent to the booster, the majority of primary-vaccination clones reappeared (under 98% CD4, approximately 85% CD8). Sorted repertoires could include abundant contaminating clonotypes from bulk cells. Just a small share of clonotypes turned up in the CD4 compartment as well as the CD8 compartment.

This clonotype has a handful of counts. Its specificity is unknown. The V gene's germline CDR1 is SGHRS and CDR2 YFSETQ. J gave up 1 base and V 7 bases, and 11 bases lay outside the gene matches. The CDR3 runs to 16 residues. TCRdb called the 5' RACE reads again in MiXCR, with one record for every CDR3 protein. Of 130,000 or so distinct CDR3 sequences in the sample, roughly 15% are singletons; the top ten hold more than 40%. The starting material was CD8+ T cells sorted from PBMCs, obtained 5 days after the yellow fever booster vaccination. The receptor's source is a man younger than 35 who received the YFV17D yellow fever vaccine. The rearrangement joins TRBV5-1 to TRBJ2-5; the match to TRBD1 covers 9 bases. CDR3 sequence (DNA): TGCGCCAGCGGAGCAATCACAGGGGGCCTCCAAGAGACCCAGTACTTC. The encoded protein is CASGAITGGLQETQYF.